Each of the 31 T cell receptor beta chains below was sequenced from the same sample in a study of T-cell memory formation after mild COVID-19. Via MiXCR, TCRdb re-called the 5' RACE reads, giving one row per CDR3 protein. The repertoire holds around 400,000 distinct CDR3 sequences, with 20% to 25% as singletons. The sequencing sample was made of PBMCs or a T cell subset sorted from them (not recorded which). These receptors were taken from an adult woman who had mild COVID-19 (a few samples of this study predate the infection). Cell type and time point are not known.

This clonotype has only a few counts. The rearrangement links TRBV7-9 to TRBJ2-5; 10 nucleotides agree with TRBD2. Trimming removed 3 bases from V and 2 bases from J; junction bases left unmatched: 3. The CDR3 runs to 15 residues. Germline V gene data show CDR1 as SEHNR and CDR2 as FQNEAQ (reference sequence). The CDR3 loop reads CASSLGTSAQETQYF. CDR3 DNA: TGTGCCAGCAGCTTGGGGACTAGCGCACAAGAGACCCAGTACTTC.

V and J are TRBV18 and TRBJ2-7, with 7 bases aligning to TRBD1. The trim removed 8 bases at V and 5 bases at J, leaving 9 bases unmatched. This CDR3 is built from 13 residues. Germline V gene sequence: CDR1 KGHSH, CDR2 LQKENI. CDR3 sequence reads: CASALTGAHEQYF. CDR3 bases: TGTGCCAGCGCGCTTACAGGGGCCCACGAGCAGTACTTC.

This clonotype was seen a few times. The J gene is TRBJ2-7, the V gene TRBV7-9; the D gene could be TRBD1 or TRBD2 (5 bases each). Germline CDR1 reads SEHNR; CDR2 reads FQNEAQ (reference sequence). V lost 5 bases and J lost 2, with 10 bases in between. The CDR3 has 13 amino acids. CDR3 sequence: CASSATAAYEQYF. CDR3 nucleotide sequence: TGTGCCAGCAGCGCGACAGCGGCCTACGAGCAGTACTTC. The whole variable domain, remainder taken from reference TRBV7-9 and TRBJ2-7, is DTGVSQNPRHKITKRGQNVTFRCDPISEHNRLYWYRQTLGQGPEFLTYFQNEAQLEKSRLLSDRFSAERPKGSFSTLEIQRTEQGDSAMYLCASSATAAYEQYFGPGTRLTVT.

This clonotype was observed a handful of times. The J gene is TRBJ1-1, the V gene TRBV12-3 or TRBV12-4; 7 positions match TRBD1. CDR3 length equals 14 residues. V lost 3 bases and J lost 1; bases outside the gene matches: 2. Here the CDR3 reads CASSLTGTNTEAFF. The CDR3 DNA follows: TGTGCCAGCAGTTTGACAGGGACGAACACTGAAGCTTTCTTT.

The CDR3 is CASSQRPEGEQFF. The CDR3 nucleotides are TGTGCCAGCAGCCAGAGGCCGGAGGGAGAGCAGTTCTTC. The genes are TRBV11-2 and TRBJ2-1, with TRBD2 as a possible D gene (6 bases). The CDR3 length is 13 residues. The germline V gene encodes CDR1 SGHAT and CDR2 FQNNGV. Trimming took off 5 bases at V and 10 bases at J, with 15 bases between the two ends.

The chain employs TRBV7-2 and TRBJ1-6; no definite D call. This CDR3 comprises 15 residues. The germline V and J ends were trimmed by 2 bases and 5 bases, with 10 bases remaining between them. Germline values: CDR1 SGHTA, CDR2 FQGNSA. The CDR3 region has the DNA TGTGCCAGCAGCTTAAGGACCCGGGATAATTCACCCCTCCACTTT. Translated, it gives CASSLRTRDNSPLHF.

As DNA, the CDR3 is TGCGCCAGCAGCCAGTATACAGGGGGCGACGGGCACGGGGAGCTGTTTTTT. Protein: CASSQYTGGDGHGELFF. This rearrangement joins TRBV4-1 to TRBJ2-2; 9 bases match TRBD1. Germline-derived CDR1 and CDR2 are MGHRA and YSYEKL. With V trimmed by 3 bases and J by 7 bases, 12 bases remained unmatched. This CDR3 spans 17 amino acids.

This clonotype was observed a handful of times. The J gene is TRBJ2-2, the V gene TRBV15; 8 bases are shared with TRBD2. The germline gives CDR1 LNHNV, CDR2 YYDKDF (reference sequence). The CDR3 is made up of 16 amino acids. V gave up 5 bases and J gave up 5 bases; unmatched junction bases: 10. The CDR3, as DNA: TGTGCCACCAGCCGCCCCCCGGGAGGGCCGACCGGGGAGCTGTTTTTT. It encodes CATSRPPGGPTGELFF.

The chain carries TRBV16 and TRBJ1-1, with D uncertain. This CDR3 is 15 amino acids long. The V end lost 3 bases, the J end lost 4 bases, and 15 bases lay between the germline ends. The germline CDR1 and CDR2 sequences are KGHSY and FQNENV. CDR3 amino acids: CASSHYGFSSTEAFF. The CDR3, as DNA: TGTGCCAGCAGCCATTATGGTTTTTCGAGCACTGAAGCTTTCTTT.

The sample holds a few counts of this clonotype. The chain couples TRBV9 to TRBJ2-3, with 16 bases matching TRBD2. Germline-derived CDR1 and CDR2 are SGDLS and YYNGEE. The CDR3 runs to 17 residues. V lost 2 bases, J lost 5 bases, and 5 bases stayed unmatched. This CDR3 is CASSVGTSGGAVDTQYF. CDR3 DNA: TGTGCCAGCAGCGTCGGGACTAGCGGGGGGGCGGTAGATACGCAGTATTTT. Filled out from reference TRBV9 and TRBJ2-3, the complete variable domain reads DSGVTQTPKHLITATGQRVTLRCSPRSGDLSVYWYQQSLDQGLQFLIQYYNGEERAKGNILERFSAQQFPDLHSELNLSSLELGDSALYFCASSVGTSGGAVDTQYFGPGTRLTVL.

In its sample, this clonotype was seen a few times. The genes are TRBV6-5 and TRBJ2-5; 9 bases are shared with TRBD2. CDR1 MNHEY and CDR2 SVGAGI come from the germline V gene. This CDR3 contains 17 residues. The trim removed 2 bases at V and 1 base at J, leaving 8 bases unmatched. The CDR3 DNA follows: TGTGCCAGCAGTTACCAGTTGGTAGCGGGAGTCCAAGAGACCCAGTACTTC. Residues: CASSYQLVAGVQETQYF.

The V call is TRBV12-3 or TRBV12-4, the J call TRBJ1-2; TRBD1 is a possible D gene (6 bases). V lost 6 bases, J lost 4 bases, and 12 bases lay in between. The CDR3 sequence is 13 residues long. The CDR3 is CASSTMGAYGYTF. The CDR3 nucleotides are TGTGCCAGCAGCACCATGGGGGCCTATGGCTACACCTTC.

This clonotype came up a few times. The chain couples TRBV4-1 to TRBJ1-1, with D possibly being TRBD1 (5 bases). The CDR3 runs to 16 residues. Germline V CDR1 and CDR2: MGHRA, YSYEKL. Trimming left V 0 bases short and J 5 bases short, with 16 bases between. The CDR3 region is CASSQDLGGRGTEAFF. Here the CDR3 DNA reads TGCGCCAGCAGCCAAGATTTGGGAGGGCGGGGGACTGAAGCTTTCTTT.

V usage is TRBV7-8 and J usage is TRBJ1-2; 8 nucleotides match TRBD1. V dropped 5 bases and J dropped 5; count of bases not matched to a gene: 10. The CDR3 has 15 amino acids. In germline, CDR1 is SGHVS, CDR2 FQNEAQ. Here the CDR3 DNA reads TGTGCCAGCAGCCCGCAGGGGGCGCTTGGGTATGGCTACACCTTC. It translates to CASSPQGALGYGYTF.

In this sample, this clonotype turned up a few times. The chain is built from TRBV2 and TRBJ1-2; 8 nucleotides agree with TRBD1. CDR3 size: 15 residues. J lost 0 bases, V lost 5 bases, and 5 bases had no gene match. Per germline, CDR1 SNHLY and CDR2 FYNNEI. CDR3 in DNA: TGTGCCAGCAGTAACCAGGGGGCAGCTAACTATGGCTACACCTTC. It is translated as CASSNQGAANYGYTF.

This clonotype turned up a few times. In DNA, the CDR3 is TGTGCCAGCAGCCCGAGGGAAGATGAGCAGTTCTTC. The encoded protein is CASSPREDEQFF. The gene calls are TRBV7-6 and TRBJ2-1; perhaps TRBD2 as D (5 bases). Trimming removed 5 bases from V and 8 bases from J, with 10 bases in between. The germline V gene has CDR1 SGHVS and CDR2 FNYEAQ. The CDR3 runs to 12 residues.

In regard to this clonotype: A read error may produce the germline difference seen at one junction end. J is TRBJ2-2 and V is TRBV4-3; TRBD1 matches 10 bases. CDR1 is LGHNA and CDR2 is YSLEER in the germline V gene. The CDR3 totals 17 residues. The CDR3 sequence is CASSEERQGAITGELFF. For the CDR3, the DNA is TGCGCCAGCAGCGAAGAACGACAGGGGGCCATCACCGGGGAGCTGTTTTTT.

The chain uses TRBV14 and TRBJ1-6, with TRBD1 matching 8 bases. The CDR3 has 13 residues. Germline loops: CDR1 SGHDN, CDR2 FVKESK. The trim removed 4 bases at V and 8 bases at J, leaving 1 base unmatched. In DNA, the CDR3 is TGTGCCAGCAGCCGACAGGGGTATTCACCCCTCCACTTT. It encodes CASSRQGYSPLHF.

This clonotype appeared many times. The CDR3 region is CASSLMGLERDGYTF. CDR3 DNA: TGTGCCAGCAGCTTGATGGGACTGGAGAGGGATGGCTACACCTTC. The chain recombines TRBV5-5 with TRBJ1-2; the D gene is possibly TRBD1 (5 bases). The CDR3 contains 15 residues. V was trimmed by 1 base and J by 6 bases, leaving 16 bases between them. The germline CDR1 and CDR2 sequences are SGHKS and YYEKEE (reference sequence).

V and J are TRBV30 and TRBJ1-1; no clear D gene. Looked up from germline, CDR1 is GTSNPN and CDR2 is SVGIG (reference sequence). The CDR3 totals 13 residues. Deletions cut 1 base from V and 0 bases from J, with 6 bases between. In nucleotides, the CDR3 is TGTGCCTGGAGTGGGCAGCTGAACACTGAAGCTTTCTTT. As protein: CAWSGQLNTEAFF.

In this sample, this clonotype turned up many times. The CDR3 DNA follows: TGTGCCAGCAGTTTGAGGAGGTCCGTGGATGAGCAGTTCTTC. Its translation is CASSLRRSVDEQFF. The chain couples TRBV12-3 or TRBV12-4 to TRBJ2-1, with a weak D call TRBD2 (5 bases). V was trimmed by 3 bases and J by 8 bases, leaving 14 bases between them. This CDR3 is built from 14 residues.

The chain links TRBV5-6 to TRBJ2-3; D call uncertain. V lost 1 base and J lost 0, with 12 bases in between. This CDR3 is 16 amino acids long. Germline CDR1 and CDR2: SGHDT and YYEEEE. The CDR3 reads CASSLMPQSSTDTQYF. As DNA, the CDR3 is TGTGCCAGCAGCTTGATGCCACAATCTAGCACAGATACGCAGTATTTT. The full variable domain, its missing parts supplied by reference TRBV5-6 and TRBJ2-3, is DAGVTQSPTHLIKTRGQQVTLRCSPKSGHDTVSWYQQALGQGPQFIFQYYEEEERQRGNFPDRFSGHQFPNYSSELNVNALLLGDSALYLCASSLMPQSSTDTQYFGPGTRLTVL.

This clonotype was observed a handful of times. The rearrangement links TRBV12-3 or TRBV12-4 to TRBJ1-1, with 8 bases aligning to TRBD1. The CDR3 length is 15 residues. V shed 5 bases and J 3 bases; nucleotides not matched to a gene: 8. CDR3: CASSPRQGRDTEAFF. CDR3 in DNA: TGTGCCAGCAGTCCGAGACAGGGGCGGGACACTGAAGCTTTCTTT.

This chain uses TRBV7-9 with TRBJ2-1; 7 bases are a match to TRBD1. Germline lookup yields CDR1 SEHNR and CDR2 FQNEAQ (reference sequence). This CDR3 comprises 16 residues. V trimming: 5 bases; J trimming: 0 bases; junction bases outside the gene matches: 7. DNA for the CDR3: TGTGCCAGCAGCCCCCCCGGGACAGTCTCCTACAATGAGCAGTTCTTC. It codes for CASSPPGTVSYNEQFF.

Only a few counts were recorded for this clonotype. This chain connects TRBV6-2 or TRBV6-3 to TRBJ2-1; possible D gene TRBD2, 6 bases. The CDR3 runs to 17 residues. In germline, CDR1 is MNHEY, CDR2 SVGEGT. The V and J ends lost 0 bases and 5 bases respectively, with 17 bases between them. The CDR3 loop is CASSYSRTGLLNNEQFF. In DNA, the CDR3 is TGTGCCAGCAGTTACTCGAGGACGGGACTCTTAAACAATGAGCAGTTCTTC.

V usage is TRBV3-1 and J usage is TRBJ2-1; no clear D. CDR3 size: 13 residues. Trimming removed 4 bases from V and 0 bases from J, with 4 bases in between. Germline V gene lookup returns CDR1 LGHDT and CDR2 YNNKEL (reference sequence). The CDR3 sequence is CASSRRSYNEQFF. CDR3 nucleotide sequence: TGTGCCAGCAGCCGCCGCTCCTACAATGAGCAGTTCTTC.

V usage is TRBV12-3 or TRBV12-4 and J usage is TRBJ1-2, with 9 bases fitting TRBD1. The CDR3 length is 13 residues. With 5 bases clipped from V and 6 bases from J, the junction kept 4 bases outside the gene matches. The CDR3 reads CASSTGQGHGYTF. CDR3 DNA sequence: TGTGCCAGCAGTACCGGACAGGGGCATGGCTACACCTTC.

V and J are TRBV20-1 and TRBJ1-2; D remains unclear. Germline values: CDR1 DFQATT, CDR2 SNEGSKA (reference sequence). The CDR3 extends over 10 amino acids. CDR3 coding DNA: TGCACCACTACTAACTATGGCTACACCTTC. Translated, it gives CTTTNYGYTF.

The table lists this clonotype with a few counts. The rearrangement joins TRBV6-5 to TRBJ1-2, with D possibly being TRBD1 (6 bases). Trimming cost V 3 bases and J 3 bases, with 11 bases left between them. CDR1 and CDR2 (germline): MNHEY, SVGAGI. The CDR3 covers 14 residues. The CDR3 protein is CASSYTGRDYGYTF. CDR3 nucleotides: TGTGCCAGCAGTTATACAGGGAGGGACTATGGCTACACCTTC.

This clonotype was seen more than once but under ten times. V gene TRBV6-2 or TRBV6-3 combines with J gene TRBJ2-1, with D uncertain. This CDR3 is 13 amino acids long. Germline V lookup: CDR1 MNHEY, CDR2 SVGEGT. V was shortened by 1 base and J by 9 bases, with 10 bases between the two germline ends. The CDR3 nucleotides read TGTGCCAGCAGTTACTTTTTAGACGGTGAGCAGTTCTTC. It is translated as CASSYFLDGEQFF.

This chain uses TRBV4-1 with TRBJ2-5, with 13 nucleotides matching TRBD2. Germline lookup yields CDR1 MGHRA and CDR2 YSYEKL. CDR3 length equals 16 residues. The V gene end was trimmed by 4 bases and the J gene end by 2 bases; junction bases not matched to a gene: 4. The DNA of the CDR3 is TGCGCCAGCAGCCGCCCGGGACTAGCGGGGCAAGAGACCCAGTACTTC. This sequence encodes CASSRPGLAGQETQYF.